Each of the 32 T cell receptor beta chains below was sequenced from the same sample in a study of T cell changes during pregnancy in multiple sclerosis. Assay: immunoSEQ multiplex PCR; the TCRdb copy retains only in-frame clones and omits some. The sample includes roughly 40,000 clones, 90% to 95% seen only once; the top ten take about 1.7%. Here the sequenced sample was peripheral blood, taken in the third trimester of pregnancy. These receptors all come from a female donor with multiple sclerosis, enrolled in a pregnancy study.

V usage is TRBV4-1 and J usage is TRBJ2-2, with D possibly matching TRBD2 (6 bases). With 1 base removed from V and 6 bases from J, the gap between germline ends came to 9 bases. The length of the CDR3 is 14 residues. Germline V gene lookup returns CDR1 MGHRA and CDR2 YSYEKL. CDR3 amino acids: CASSQVLAPGELFF. The CDR3 DNA sequence: TGCGCCAGCAGCCAAGTTCTAGCGCCCGGGGAGCTGTTTTTT.

The chain combines TRBV28 with TRBJ1-2; D is perhaps TRBD1 (6 bases). This CDR3 contains 12 residues. The V gene's germline CDR1 is MDHEN and CDR2 SYDVKM. V lost 11 bases, J lost 3 bases, and 13 bases lay in between. CDR3 protein: CAGQGSDYGYTF. The CDR3 DNA reads TGTGCCGGCCAGGGGTCGGACTATGGCTACACCTTC.

V gene TRBV28 combines with J gene TRBJ2-1, with TRBD2 identical over 7 bases. Per germline, CDR1 MDHEN and CDR2 SYDVKM. V shed 2 bases and J 0 bases; nucleotides not matched to a gene: 1. This CDR3 is built from 15 residues. The CDR3 nucleotides are TGTGCCAGCAGTTTAGCGGGAGACTCCTACAATGAGCAGTTCTTC. Protein product: CASSLAGDSYNEQFF.

Written as DNA, the CDR3 is TGTGCCAGCAGCTTAAGGGGGCCCACAGATACGCAGTATTTT. Residues: CASSLRGPTDTQYF. The V call is TRBV7-3, the J call TRBJ2-3, with D possibly being TRBD1 (6 bases). Trimming pared 1 base from V and 2 bases from J, leaving 7 bases between. Per germline, CDR1 SGHTA and CDR2 FQGTGA. The CDR3 has 14 amino acids.

The chain employs TRBV11-2 and TRBJ2-3; TRBD2 matches 9 bases. The germline V gene has CDR1 SGHAT and CDR2 FQNNGV. The V and J ends lost 4 bases and 1 base, in that order; junction bases with no gene match: 6. There are 16 residues in the CDR3. The CDR3 is CASSSPLAGGTDTQYF. Written as DNA, the CDR3 is TGTGCCAGCAGCTCCCCCTTAGCGGGGGGCACAGATACGCAGTATTTT.

The CDR3 loop is CASSQDQRAAWNTEAFF. As DNA, the CDR3 is TGCGCCAGCAGCCAAGATCAGAGGGCGGCCTGGAACACTGAAGCTTTCTTT. The chain is built from TRBV4-3 and TRBJ1-1, with D unclear. With 0 bases removed from V and 1 base from J, the gap between germline ends came to 15 bases. The CDR3 length is 17 residues. Per germline, CDR1 LGHNA and CDR2 YSLEER.

The chain employs TRBV7-3 and TRBJ2-1; maybe TRBD1 (5 bases). Trimming removed 1 base at V and 8 bases at J, with 21 bases between. This CDR3 has 17 amino acids. The germline CDR1 and CDR2 sequences are SGHTA and FQGTGA. The CDR3: CASSLSLAGSPSDEQFF. CDR3 coding DNA: TGTGCCAGCAGCTTAAGTCTCGCAGGGTCTCCTTCCGATGAGCAGTTCTTC.

The rearrangement joins TRBV30 to TRBJ1-3; D uncertain. Germline loops: CDR1 GTSNPN, CDR2 SVGIG (reference sequence). The ends were cut back, 0 bases at V and 3 bases at J, with 3 bases in the middle. CDR3 length equals 12 residues. CDR3 in amino acids: CAWSVLGNTIYF. As DNA, the CDR3 is TGTGCCTGGAGTGTACTTGGAAACACCATATATTTT. Based on the CDR3 plus reference TRBV30 and TRBJ1-3, the full variable domain is SQTIHQWPATLVQPVGSPLSLECTVEGTSNPNLYWYRQAAGRGLQLLFYSVGIGQISSEVPQNLSASRPQDRQFILSSKKLLLSDSGFYLCAWSVLGNTIYFGEGSWLTVV.

V usage is TRBV5-1 and J usage is TRBJ2-3; 10 bases match TRBD2. Trimming cost V 2 bases and J 2 bases; bases outside gene matches: 5. CDR3 length: 16 residues. Germline V gene data show CDR1 as SGHRS and CDR2 as YFSETQ. The CDR3 coding sequence is TGCGCCAGCAGCTTCTTACTAGCGGGAAACACAGATACGCAGTATTTT. Its protein product is CASSFLLAGNTDTQYF.

This chain joins TRBV9 and TRBJ1-5, with 8 bases aligning to TRBD1. The ends lost 0 bases at V and 3 bases at J; junction bases unmatched: 5. This CDR3 region has 16 residues. In germline, CDR1 is SGDLS, CDR2 YYNGEE. The CDR3 is CASSVGTGLNNQPQHF. The CDR3 bases are TGTGCCAGCAGCGTAGGGACAGGGCTTAACAATCAGCCCCAGCATTTT.

This chain joins TRBV19 and TRBJ1-6; 9 bases map to TRBD1. The CDR3 length is 16 residues. V gave up 3 bases and J gave up 10 bases; unmatched junction bases: 10. Germline V lookup: CDR1 LNHDA, CDR2 SQIVND (reference sequence). DNA for the CDR3: TGTGCCAGTAGTATGCGGAGCGGGACAGGGTCATCACCCCTCCACTTT. As protein: CASSMRSGTGSSPLHF.

The V gene is TRBV2, the J gene TRBJ1-4; TRBD1 matches at 9 bases. V shed 9 bases and J 0 bases; nucleotides not matched to a gene: 14. This CDR3 contains 18 residues. Looked up from germline, CDR1 is SNHLY and CDR2 is FYNNEI. The CDR3 nucleotides are TGTGCCAGTCAACGGGACAGGGTTCAACCTGCAACTAATGAAAAACTGTTTTTT. Translated, it gives CASQRDRVQPATNEKLFF.

The chain couples TRBV5-6 to TRBJ2-5; TRBD2 matches 9 bases. The CDR3 loop spans 15 amino acids. Trimming at V came to 4 bases and at J to 2 bases, leaving 6 bases not matched to a gene. CDR1 SGHDT and CDR2 YYEEEE come from the germline V gene. CDR3 protein: CASSVGLANQETQYF. CDR3 DNA sequence: TGTGCCAGCAGCGTCGGACTAGCGAATCAAGAGACCCAGTACTTC.

Only one count was recorded for this clone. J is TRBJ1-1 and V is TRBV6-1, with D perhaps matching TRBD1 (5 bases). The V end was cut by 9 bases, the J end by 5 bases, with 10 bases between. Per germline, CDR1 MNHNS and CDR2 SASEGT. The CDR3 totals 11 residues. The CDR3 here is CASHGGTEAFF. CDR3 nucleotides: TGTGCCAGTCACGGGGGTACTGAAGCTTTCTTT.

The chain is built from TRBV4-1 and TRBJ2-7; D is possibly TRBD1 (5 bases). V lost 4 bases to trimming and J lost 6 bases, with 13 bases between them. Germline loops: CDR1 MGHRA, CDR2 YSYEKL. CDR3 size: 13 residues. The CDR3 protein is CASSRGRDREQYF. The CDR3, as DNA: TGCGCCAGCAGCCGAGGCAGGGATCGCGAGCAGTACTTC.

By share of the sample, this clone is medium-sized. The chain uses TRBV6-1 and TRBJ2-7; 9 positions match TRBD1. The V segment lost 3 bases and the J segment 0 bases; nucleotides outside the gene matches: 3. The length of the CDR3 is 15 residues. Looked up from germline, CDR1 is MNHNS and CDR2 is SASEGT. CDR3 DNA: TGTGCCAGCAGTGATAAGACAGGGGGCTCCTACGAGCAGTACTTC. It is translated as CASSDKTGGSYEQYF.

V gene TRBV5-4 combines with J gene TRBJ2-7; TRBD1 matches at 9 bases. From germline, CDR1 is SGHNT and CDR2 YYREEE (reference sequence). With V trimmed by 3 bases and J by 5 bases, 6 bases remained unmatched. The CDR3 covers 14 residues. Here the CDR3 DNA reads TGTGCCAGCAGCTCGGACAGGGGAAGCGACGAGCAGTACTTC. It translates to CASSSDRGSDEQYF.

The chain links TRBV2 to TRBJ1-1, with 7 bases matching TRBD1. Trimming cost V 6 bases and J 6 bases; bases outside gene matches: 13. The germline V gene encodes CDR1 SNHLY and CDR2 FYNNEI. The CDR3 loop spans 15 amino acids. CDR3 region: CASRTGALMAPEAFF. The CDR3 region has the DNA TGTGCCAGCAGAACAGGGGCCCTTATGGCACCTGAAGCTTTCTTT.

The chain carries TRBV19 and TRBJ2-1; tentative D call: TRBD2 (6 bases). CDR3 length: 14 amino acids. Trimming pared 6 bases from V and 7 bases from J, leaving 16 bases between. Germline V gene sequence: CDR1 LNHDA, CDR2 SQIVND (reference sequence). The CDR3 sequence: CASSLSGYYNEQFF. Written as DNA, the CDR3 is TGTGCCAGTAGCCTAAGCGGGTACTATAATGAGCAGTTCTTC. The entire variable domain, with the rest obtained from reference TRBV19 and TRBJ2-1, is as follows: DGGITQSPKYLFRKEGQNVTLSCEQNLNHDAMYWYRQDPGQGLRLIYYSQIVNDFQKGDIAEGYSVSREKKESFPLTVTSAQKNPTAFYLCASSLSGYYNEQFFGPGTRLTVL.

This chain joins TRBV4-1 and TRBJ2-7, with 11 bases matching TRBD1. The CDR3 extends over 16 amino acids. V lost 0 bases and J lost 4; bases outside the gene matches: 5. Germline CDR1 is MGHRA and CDR2 is YSYEKL. The CDR3 region is CASSQERTGGVYEQYF. In nucleotides, the CDR3 is TGCGCCAGCAGCCAAGAACGGACAGGGGGCGTTTACGAGCAGTACTTC.

This chain joins TRBV5-1 and TRBJ2-2, with D tentatively TRBD1 (5 bases). CDR3 size: 16 residues. The V end was cut by 6 bases, the J end by 0 bases, with 15 bases between. Germline V CDR1 and CDR2: SGHRS, YFSETQ. CDR3 loop: CASNLGAHTNTGELFF. In DNA form, the CDR3 reads TGCGCCAGCAACCTAGGGGCCCACACGAACACCGGGGAGCTGTTTTTT.

The chain uses TRBV27 and TRBJ1-5, with 9 bases lining up with TRBD1. The germline CDR1 and CDR2 sequences are MNHEY and SMNVEV (reference sequence). The junction had 6 bases not matched to a gene; V was cut back by 5 bases and J by 4 bases. CDR3 size: 15 residues. CDR3 residues: CASSPRDRVNQPQHF. Written as DNA, the CDR3 is TGTGCCAGCAGTCCCCGGGACAGGGTAAATCAGCCCCAGCATTTT.

V and J are TRBV18 and TRBJ1-1; D is perhaps TRBD1 (6 bases). CDR1 is KGHSH and CDR2 is LQKENI in the germline V gene. Trimming stripped 4 bases from V and 1 base from J, with 10 bases between. The CDR3 is 14 amino acids. CDR3 nucleotide sequence: TGTGCCAGCTCACGGGGGCAGGGGAACACTGAAGCTTTCTTT. Protein product: CASSRGQGNTEAFF.

This chain uses TRBV4-3 with TRBJ2-5, with a possible D match to TRBD2 (6 bases). Germline assignment: CDR1 LGHNA and CDR2 YSLEER. The V end was cut by 1 base, the J end by 1 base, with 10 bases between. The CDR3 totals 15 residues. As DNA, the CDR3 is TGCGCCAGCAGCCAAGGTGTCGGGGGCCAAGAGACCCAGTACTTC. Protein: CASSQGVGGQETQYF.

The chain couples TRBV6-6 to TRBJ1-5; TRBD1 aligns across 7 bases. The V and J ends lost 2 bases and 6 bases, in that order; junction bases with no gene match: 7. The CDR3 extends over 15 amino acids. Per the germline V gene, CDR1 is MNHNY and CDR2 is SVGAGI (reference sequence). The CDR3, as DNA: TGTGCCAGCAGTTACGGTGGAGGGGGCTCTCAGCCCCAGCATTTT. Residues: CASSYGGGGSQPQHF.

The chain couples TRBV15 to TRBJ1-4; 8 bases map to TRBD1. The CDR3 sequence is 14 residues long. CDR1 and CDR2 (germline): LNHNV, YYDKDF (reference sequence). With 5 bases clipped from V and 7 bases from J, the junction kept 6 bases outside the gene matches. CDR3 in DNA: TGTGCCACCAGCGGACAGGGACAGGTTGAAAAACTGTTTTTT. It is translated as CATSGQGQVEKLFF.

The chain joins TRBV10-3 to TRBJ1-1; D call uncertain. This CDR3 has 14 amino acids. V was cut by 2 bases and J by 3 bases, with 10 bases left in between. CDR1 is ENHRY, CDR2 SYGVKD, per germline. The DNA for the CDR3 is TGTGCCATCAGTGAGCGAGGGCCGGACACTGAAGCTTTCTTT. This sequence encodes CAISERGPDTEAFF.

V and J are TRBV6-5 and TRBJ1-2; no clear D gene. The V gene lost 7 bases and the J gene lost 8 bases, with 17 bases spanning the gap. Germline V CDR1 and CDR2: MNHEY, SVGAGI. The CDR3 is made up of 13 amino acids. The CDR3 is CASTPGSFSGYTF. The CDR3 DNA is TGTGCCAGCACCCCCGGGTCATTTTCCGGCTACACCTTC.

CDR3 nucleotides: TGTGCCAGCAGTGAAAGGGGGTCCTCTGGAAACACCATATATTTT. As protein: CASSERGSSGNTIYF. The V gene is TRBV2, the J gene TRBJ1-3; TRBD1 is a possible D gene (6 bases). This CDR3 has 15 amino acids. Trimming cost V 2 bases and J 0 bases, with 8 bases left between them. Germline CDR1 is SNHLY and CDR2 is FYNNEI.

In this sample, this clone turned up once. The chain couples TRBV5-1 to TRBJ1-2, with a possible D match to TRBD1 (6 bases). Germline CDR1 is SGHRS and CDR2 is YFSETQ. Trimming stripped 5 bases from V and 2 bases from J, with 7 bases between. There are 12 residues in the CDR3. CDR3 loop: CASSGQNYGYTF. The CDR3, as DNA: TGCGCCAGCAGTGGACAGAACTATGGCTACACCTTC.

This rearrangement joins TRBV7-3 to TRBJ2-1; 7 positions match TRBD2. CDR3 length: 15 amino acids. CDR1 is SGHTA and CDR2 is FQGTGA in the germline V gene. The J segment lost 4 bases and the V segment lost 2 bases, leaving 5 bases of the junction unmatched. The CDR3 DNA reads as TGTGCCAGCAGCTTACCCGGGGGAGGGTACAATGAGCAGTTCTTC. Protein product: CASSLPGGGYNEQFF.

The V and J genes are TRBV9 and TRBJ2-3; TRBD2 aligns across 7 bases. Germline trimming cut 0 bases from V and 6 bases from J; bases unmatched to any gene: 7. The V gene's germline CDR1 is SGDLS and CDR2 YYNGEE. The CDR3 is 15 residues long. CDR3 residues: CASSVAASGADTQYF. CDR3 DNA sequence: TGTGCCAGCAGCGTAGCGGCTAGCGGTGCGGATACGCAGTATTTT.